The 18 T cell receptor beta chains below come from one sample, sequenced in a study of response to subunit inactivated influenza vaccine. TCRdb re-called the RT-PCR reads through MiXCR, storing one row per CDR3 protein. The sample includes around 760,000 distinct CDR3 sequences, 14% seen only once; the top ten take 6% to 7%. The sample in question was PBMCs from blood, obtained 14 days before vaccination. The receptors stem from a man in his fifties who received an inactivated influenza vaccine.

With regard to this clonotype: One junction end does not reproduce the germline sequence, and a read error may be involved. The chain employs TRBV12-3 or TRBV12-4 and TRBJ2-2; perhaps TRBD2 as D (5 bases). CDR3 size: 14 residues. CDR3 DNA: TGTGCCGTAAAGAGGGTAGGGAACACCGGGGAGCTGTATTTT. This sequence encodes CAVKRVGNTGELYF.

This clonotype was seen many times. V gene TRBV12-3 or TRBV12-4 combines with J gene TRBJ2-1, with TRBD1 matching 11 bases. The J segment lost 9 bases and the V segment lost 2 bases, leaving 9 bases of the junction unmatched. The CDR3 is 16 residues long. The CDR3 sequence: CASSLRFGTGGIEQFF. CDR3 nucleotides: TGTGCCAGCAGTTTACGTTTCGGGACAGGGGGGATTGAGCAGTTCTTC.

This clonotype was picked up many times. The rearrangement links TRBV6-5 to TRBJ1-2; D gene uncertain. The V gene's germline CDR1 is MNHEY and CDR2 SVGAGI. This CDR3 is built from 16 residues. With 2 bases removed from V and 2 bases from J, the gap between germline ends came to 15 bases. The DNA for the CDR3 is TGTGCCAGCAGTTACAGACTGACCGACTTAAACTATGGCTACACCTTC. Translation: CASSYRLTDLNYGYTF.

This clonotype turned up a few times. CDR3 DNA: TGTGCCAGTAGTCTCCTTGGAATGGGGGGAAGCAATCAGCCCCAGCATTTT. Translation gives CASSLLGMGGSNQPQHF. The chain carries TRBV19 and TRBJ1-5, with a possible D match to TRBD1 (5 bases). The CDR3 has 17 amino acids. V was trimmed by 5 bases and J by 1 base, leaving 18 bases between them. Germline V CDR1 and CDR2: LNHDA, SQIVND (reference sequence).

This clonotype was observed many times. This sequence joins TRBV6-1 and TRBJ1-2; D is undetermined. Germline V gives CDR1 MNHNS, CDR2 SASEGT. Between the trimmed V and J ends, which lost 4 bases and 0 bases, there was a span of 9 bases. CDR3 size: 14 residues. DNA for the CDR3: TGTGCCAGCAGTGGGACCCCTGCTAACTATGGCTACACCTTC. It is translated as CASSGTPANYGYTF.

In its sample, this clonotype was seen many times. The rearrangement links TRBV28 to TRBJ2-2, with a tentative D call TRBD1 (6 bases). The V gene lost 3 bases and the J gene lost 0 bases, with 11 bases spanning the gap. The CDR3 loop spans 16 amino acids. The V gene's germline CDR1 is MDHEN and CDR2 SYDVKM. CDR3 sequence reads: CASSLWGPSNTGELFF. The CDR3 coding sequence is TGTGCCAGCAGTTTGTGGGGGCCGTCGAACACCGGGGAGCTGTTTTTT.

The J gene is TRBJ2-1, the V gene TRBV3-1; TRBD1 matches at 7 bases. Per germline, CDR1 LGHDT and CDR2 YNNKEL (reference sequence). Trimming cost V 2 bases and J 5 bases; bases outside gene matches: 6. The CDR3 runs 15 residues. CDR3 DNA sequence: TGTGCCAGCAGCCAACTGACAGGGCCCAACAATGAGCAGTTCTTC. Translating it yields CASSQLTGPNNEQFF.

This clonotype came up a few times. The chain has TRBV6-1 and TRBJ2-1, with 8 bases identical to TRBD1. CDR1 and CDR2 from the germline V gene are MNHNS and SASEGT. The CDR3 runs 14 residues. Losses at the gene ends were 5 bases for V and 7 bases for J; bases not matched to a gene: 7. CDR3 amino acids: CASSHTGGRNEQFF. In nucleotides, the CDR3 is TGTGCCAGCAGTCATACAGGGGGGAGAAATGAGCAGTTCTTC.

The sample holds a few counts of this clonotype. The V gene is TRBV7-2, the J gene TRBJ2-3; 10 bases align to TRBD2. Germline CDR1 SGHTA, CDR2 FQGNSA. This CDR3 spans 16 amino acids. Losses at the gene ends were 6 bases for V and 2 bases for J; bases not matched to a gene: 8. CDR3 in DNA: TGTGCCAGCAGGCCCGGGACTAGCGTGTCCACAGATACGCAGTATTTT. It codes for CASRPGTSVSTDTQYF.

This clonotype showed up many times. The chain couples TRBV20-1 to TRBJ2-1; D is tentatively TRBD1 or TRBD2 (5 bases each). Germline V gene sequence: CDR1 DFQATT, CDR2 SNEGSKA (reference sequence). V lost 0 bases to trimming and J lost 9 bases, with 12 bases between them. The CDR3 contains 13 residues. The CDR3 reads CSARDPRDGEQFF. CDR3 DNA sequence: TGCAGTGCTAGAGATCCACGGGACGGTGAGCAGTTCTTC.

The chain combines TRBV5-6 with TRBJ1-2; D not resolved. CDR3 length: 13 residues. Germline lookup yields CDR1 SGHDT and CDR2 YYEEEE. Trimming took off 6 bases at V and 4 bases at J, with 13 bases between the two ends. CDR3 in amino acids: CASTSRRAYGYTF. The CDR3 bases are TGTGCCAGCACCTCACGTCGGGCCTATGGCTACACCTTC.

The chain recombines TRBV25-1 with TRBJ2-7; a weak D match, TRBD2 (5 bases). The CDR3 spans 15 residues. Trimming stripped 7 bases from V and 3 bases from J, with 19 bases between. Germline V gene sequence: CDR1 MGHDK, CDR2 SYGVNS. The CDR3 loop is CASTSEAESYYEQYF. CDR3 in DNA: TGTGCCAGCACCTCCGAAGCGGAAAGCTACTACGAGCAGTACTTC.

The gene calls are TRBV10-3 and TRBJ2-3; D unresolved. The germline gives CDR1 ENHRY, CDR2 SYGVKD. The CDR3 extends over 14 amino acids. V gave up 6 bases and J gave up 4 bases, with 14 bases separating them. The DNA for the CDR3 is TGTGCCATCAGCGATAGACAATTCCCAGATACGCAGTATTTT. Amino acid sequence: CAISDRQFPDTQYF.

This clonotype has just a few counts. The CDR3 sequence: CSVEWGFLNTGELFF. CDR3 DNA sequence: TGCAGCGTTGAATGGGGGTTCCTGAACACCGGGGAGCTGTTTTTT. J is TRBJ2-2 and V is TRBV29-1, with D possibly called TRBD1 or TRBD2 (5 bases each). V dropped 2 bases and J dropped 1 base, with 11 bases sitting between them. The CDR3 has 15 amino acids. Germline V gives CDR1 SQVTM, CDR2 ANQGSEA.

CDR3 DNA: TGCAGTGCTAGCGGGAGGGTTGGTGAAAAACTGTTTTTT. Encoded protein: CSASGRVGEKLFF. V gene TRBV20-1 combines with J gene TRBJ1-4, with D unclear. Looked up from germline, CDR1 is DFQATT and CDR2 is SNEGSKA (reference sequence). Trimming took 3 bases from V and 7 from J, leaving 12 bases between them. This CDR3 is built from 13 residues.

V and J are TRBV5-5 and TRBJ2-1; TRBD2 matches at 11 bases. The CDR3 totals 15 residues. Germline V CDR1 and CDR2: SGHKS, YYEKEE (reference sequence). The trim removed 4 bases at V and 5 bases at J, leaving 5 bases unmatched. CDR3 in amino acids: CASSPGLAANNEQFF. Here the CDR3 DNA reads TGTGCCAGCAGCCCGGGACTAGCGGCCAACAATGAGCAGTTCTTC.

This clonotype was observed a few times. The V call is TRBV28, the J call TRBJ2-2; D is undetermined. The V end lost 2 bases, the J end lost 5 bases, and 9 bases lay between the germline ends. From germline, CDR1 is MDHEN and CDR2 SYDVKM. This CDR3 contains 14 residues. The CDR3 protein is CASSLGMKTGELFF. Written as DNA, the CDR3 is TGTGCCAGCAGTTTAGGGATGAAGACCGGGGAGCTGTTTTTT. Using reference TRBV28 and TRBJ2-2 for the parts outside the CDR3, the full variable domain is DVKVTQSSRYLVKRTGEKVFLECVQDMDHENMFWYRQDPGLGLRLIYFSYDVKMKEKGDIPEGYSVSREKKERFSLILESASTNQTSMYLCASSLGMKTGELFFGEGSRLTVL.

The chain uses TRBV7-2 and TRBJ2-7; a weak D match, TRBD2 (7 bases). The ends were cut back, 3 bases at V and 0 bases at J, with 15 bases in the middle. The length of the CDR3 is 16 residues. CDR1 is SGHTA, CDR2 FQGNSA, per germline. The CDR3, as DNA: TGTGCCAGCAGCTTTTCTGGGGGCGGGAGCTCCTACGAGCAGTACTTC. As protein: CASSFSGGGSSYEQYF. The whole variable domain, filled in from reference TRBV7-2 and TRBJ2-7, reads GAGVSQSPSNKVTEKGKDVELRCDPISGHTALYWYRQSLGQGLEFLIYFQGNSAPDKSGLPSDRFSAERTGGSVSTLTIQRTQQEDSAVYLCASSFSGGGSSYEQYFGPGTRLTVT.